This T cell receptor (beta chain) was obtained from a study of T-cell reconstitution after alpha-beta-depleted transplantation in children. Notes on the study in general: Several hundred expanded graft clones reportedly supplied alpha-beta T cells about two months after transplant.

Unique molecular identifiers featured in how the TCRbeta library was prepared. TCRdb analysed the PCR reads with MiXCR anew, one entry per CDR3 protein. The repertoire holds about 900,000 distinct CDR3 sequences, 25% to 30% seen once, with 28% in the top ten. This clonotype was detected only a few times. The target antigen is unknown. The sequence was collected from a boy younger than two who had a stem cell transplant for SCID, so the T cells may come from the graft donor. The sequences come from PBMCs, mostly from graft donor cells, collected 360 days after TCRalphabeta/CD19-depleted stem cell transplant.

This chain's CDR3 is CASSSGSGAYNEQFF. The CDR3 region has the DNA TGTGCCAGCTCGTCGGGAAGCGGGGCTTACAATGAGCAGTTCTTC. The V and J genes are TRBV18 and TRBJ2-1, with 7 bases lining up with TRBD2. The CDR3 is made up of 15 amino acids. CDR1 and CDR2 (germline): KGHSH, LQKENI. Losses at the gene ends were 6 bases for V and 4 bases for J; bases not matched to a gene: 9.